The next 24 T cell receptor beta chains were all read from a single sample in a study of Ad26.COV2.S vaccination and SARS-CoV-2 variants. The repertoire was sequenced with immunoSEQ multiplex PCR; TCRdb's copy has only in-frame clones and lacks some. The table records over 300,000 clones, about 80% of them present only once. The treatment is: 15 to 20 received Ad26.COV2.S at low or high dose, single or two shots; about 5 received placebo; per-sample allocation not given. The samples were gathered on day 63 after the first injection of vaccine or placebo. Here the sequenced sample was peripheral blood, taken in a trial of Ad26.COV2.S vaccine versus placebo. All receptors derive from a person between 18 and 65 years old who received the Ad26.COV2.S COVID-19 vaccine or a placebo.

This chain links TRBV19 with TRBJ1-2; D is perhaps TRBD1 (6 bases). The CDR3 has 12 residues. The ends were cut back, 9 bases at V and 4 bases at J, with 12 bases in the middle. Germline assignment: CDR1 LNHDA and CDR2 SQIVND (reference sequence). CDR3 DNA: TGTGCCAGCAGCAGGGGAAGCTATGGCTACACCTTC. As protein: CASSRGSYGYTF. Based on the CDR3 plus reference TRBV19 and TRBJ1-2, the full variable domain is DGGITQSPKYLFRKEGQNVTLSCEQNLNHDAMYWYRQDPGQGLRLIYYSQIVNDFQKGDIAEGYSVSREKKESFPLTVTSAQKNPTAFYLCASSRGSYGYTFGSGTRLTVV.

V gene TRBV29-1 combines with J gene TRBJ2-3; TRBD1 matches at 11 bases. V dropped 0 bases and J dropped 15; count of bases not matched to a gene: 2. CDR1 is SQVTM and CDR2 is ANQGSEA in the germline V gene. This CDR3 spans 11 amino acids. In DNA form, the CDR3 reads TGCAGCGTTGAAGACGGGACAGGGGGTTATTTT. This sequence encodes CSVEDGTGGYF.

In DNA form, the CDR3 reads TGTGCCAGCACCCTAGCGGGGGGGCTGGAGACCCAGTACTTC. This codes for CASTLAGGLETQYF. The chain links TRBV2 to TRBJ2-5; TRBD2 agrees at 12 bases. Germline V lookup: CDR1 SNHLY, CDR2 FYNNEI. J was trimmed by 5 bases and V by 7 bases; bases with no gene match: 5. The CDR3 has 14 residues. Full variable domain (rest looked up from reference TRBV2 and TRBJ2-5): EPEVTQTPSHQVTQMGQEVILRCVPISNHLYFYWYRQILGQKVEFLVSFYNNEISEKSEIFDDQFSVERPDGSNFTLKIRSTKLEDSAMYFCASTLAGGLETQYFGPGTRLLVL.

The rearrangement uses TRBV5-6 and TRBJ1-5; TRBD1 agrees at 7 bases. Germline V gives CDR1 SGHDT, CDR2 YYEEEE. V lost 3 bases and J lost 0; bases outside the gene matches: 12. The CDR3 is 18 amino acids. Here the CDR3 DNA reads TGTGCCAGCAGCTCAAACCGGGACAGAAGAAATAGCAATCAGCCCCAGCATTTT. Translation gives CASSSNRDRRNSNQPQHF.

Written as DNA, the CDR3 is TGTGCCAGCAGCCTGACTTCCTACGAGCAGTACTTC. Its protein is CASSLTSYEQYF. This rearrangement joins TRBV7-2 to TRBJ2-7; D remains unclear. This CDR3 is 12 amino acids long. Germline CDR1 is SGHTA and CDR2 is FQGNSA. V was shortened by 5 bases and J by 1 base, with 6 bases between the two germline ends.

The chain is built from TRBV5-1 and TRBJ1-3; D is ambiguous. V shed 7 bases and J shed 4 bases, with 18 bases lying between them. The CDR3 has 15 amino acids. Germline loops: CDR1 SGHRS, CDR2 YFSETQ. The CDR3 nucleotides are TGCGCCAGCTCCGACCGGGGAGTAGCCGGAAACACCATATATTTT. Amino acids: CASSDRGVAGNTIYF. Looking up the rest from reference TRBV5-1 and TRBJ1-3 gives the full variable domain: KAGVTQTPRYLIKTRGQQVTLSCSPISGHRSVSWYQQTPGQGLQFLFEYFSETQRNKGNFPGRFSGRQFSNSRSEMNVSTLELGDSALYLCASSDRGVAGNTIYFGEGSWLTVV.

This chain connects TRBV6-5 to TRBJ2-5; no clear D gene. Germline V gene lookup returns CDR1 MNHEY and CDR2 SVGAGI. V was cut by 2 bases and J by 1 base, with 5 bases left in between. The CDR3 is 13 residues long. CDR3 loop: CASSYQLQETQYF. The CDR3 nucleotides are TGTGCCAGCAGTTACCAGCTCCAAGAGACCCAGTACTTC.

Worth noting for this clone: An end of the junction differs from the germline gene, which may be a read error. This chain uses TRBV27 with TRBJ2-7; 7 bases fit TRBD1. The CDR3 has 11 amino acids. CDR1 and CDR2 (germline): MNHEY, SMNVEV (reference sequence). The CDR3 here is CGIGQASEQYF. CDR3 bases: TGCGGGATCGGACAGGCCAGCGAGCAGTACTTC.

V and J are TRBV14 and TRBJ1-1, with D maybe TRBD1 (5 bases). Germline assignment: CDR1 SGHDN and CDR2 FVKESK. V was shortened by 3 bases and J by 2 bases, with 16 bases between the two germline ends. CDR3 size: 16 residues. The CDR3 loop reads CASSHSPGHLNTEAFF. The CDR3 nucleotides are TGTGCCAGCAGCCACTCTCCTGGACACCTCAACACTGAAGCTTTCTTT. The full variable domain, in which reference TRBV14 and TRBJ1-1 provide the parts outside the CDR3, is EAGVTQFPSHSVIEKGQTVTLRCDPISGHDNLYWYRRVMGKEIKFLLHFVKESKQDESGMPNNRFLAERTGGTYSTLKVQPAELEDSGVYFCASSHSPGHLNTEAFFGQGTRLTVV.

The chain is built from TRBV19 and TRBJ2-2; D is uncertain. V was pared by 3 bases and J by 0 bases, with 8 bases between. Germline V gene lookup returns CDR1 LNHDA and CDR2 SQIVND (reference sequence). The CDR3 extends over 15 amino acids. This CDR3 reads CASSIPRSNTGELFF. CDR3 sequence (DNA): TGTGCCAGTAGTATCCCTAGATCGAACACCGGGGAGCTGTTTTTT.

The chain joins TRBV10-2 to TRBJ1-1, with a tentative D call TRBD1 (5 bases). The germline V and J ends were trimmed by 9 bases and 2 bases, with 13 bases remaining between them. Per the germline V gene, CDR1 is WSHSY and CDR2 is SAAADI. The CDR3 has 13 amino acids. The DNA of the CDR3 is TGCGCCAGTAAGGGACGGACCAACACTGAAGCTTTCTTT. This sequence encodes CASKGRTNTEAFF.

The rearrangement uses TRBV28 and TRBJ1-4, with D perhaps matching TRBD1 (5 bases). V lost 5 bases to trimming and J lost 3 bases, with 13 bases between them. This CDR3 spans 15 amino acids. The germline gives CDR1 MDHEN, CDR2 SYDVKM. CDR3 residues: CASSASWGANEKLFF. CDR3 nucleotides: TGTGCCAGCAGTGCCTCATGGGGGGCTAATGAAAAACTGTTTTTT.

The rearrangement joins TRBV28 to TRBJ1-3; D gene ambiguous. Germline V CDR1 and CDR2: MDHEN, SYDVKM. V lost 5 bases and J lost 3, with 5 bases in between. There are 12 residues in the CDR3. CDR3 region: CASSPRGNTIYF. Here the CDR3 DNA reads TGTGCCAGCAGTCCCCGTGGAAACACCATATATTTT.

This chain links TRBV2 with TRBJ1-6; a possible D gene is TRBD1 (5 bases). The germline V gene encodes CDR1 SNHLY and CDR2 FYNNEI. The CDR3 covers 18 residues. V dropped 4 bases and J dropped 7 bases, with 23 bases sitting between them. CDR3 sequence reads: CASSVSREPPKTNSPLHF. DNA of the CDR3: TGTGCCAGCAGTGTGAGCAGGGAACCCCCTAAAACAAATTCACCCCTCCACTTT.

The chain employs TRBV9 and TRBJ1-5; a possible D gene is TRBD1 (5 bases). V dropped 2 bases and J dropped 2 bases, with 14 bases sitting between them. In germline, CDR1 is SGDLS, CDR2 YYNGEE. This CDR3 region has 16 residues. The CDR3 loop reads CASSVGWDPRNQPQHF. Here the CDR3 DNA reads TGTGCCAGCAGCGTGGGATGGGACCCTCGCAATCAGCCCCAGCATTTT.

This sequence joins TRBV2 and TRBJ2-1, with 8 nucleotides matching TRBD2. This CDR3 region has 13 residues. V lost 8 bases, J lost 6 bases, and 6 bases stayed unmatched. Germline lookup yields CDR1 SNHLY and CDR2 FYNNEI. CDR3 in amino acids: CASGAGEVNEQFF. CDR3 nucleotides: TGTGCCAGCGGAGCGGGAGAAGTCAATGAGCAGTTCTTC.

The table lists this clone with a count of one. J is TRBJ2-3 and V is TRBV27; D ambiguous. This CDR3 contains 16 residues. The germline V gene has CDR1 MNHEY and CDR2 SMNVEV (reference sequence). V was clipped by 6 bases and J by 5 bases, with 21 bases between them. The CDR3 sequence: CASSHKGRAQRDTQYF. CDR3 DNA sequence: TGTGCCAGCAGCCATAAGGGCCGGGCGCAAAGAGATACGCAGTATTTT.

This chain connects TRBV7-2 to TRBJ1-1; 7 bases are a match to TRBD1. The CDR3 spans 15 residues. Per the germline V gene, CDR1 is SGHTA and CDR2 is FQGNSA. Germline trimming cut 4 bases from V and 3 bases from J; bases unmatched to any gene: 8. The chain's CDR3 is CASSSRQGLYTEAFF. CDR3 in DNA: TGTGCCAGCAGCTCCAGACAGGGTTTGTACACTGAAGCTTTCTTT. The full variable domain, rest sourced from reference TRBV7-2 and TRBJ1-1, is GAGVSQSPSNKVTEKGKDVELRCDPISGHTALYWYRQSLGQGLEFLIYFQGNSAPDKSGLPSDRFSAERTGGSVSTLTIQRTQQEDSAVYLCASSSRQGLYTEAFFGQGTRLTVV.

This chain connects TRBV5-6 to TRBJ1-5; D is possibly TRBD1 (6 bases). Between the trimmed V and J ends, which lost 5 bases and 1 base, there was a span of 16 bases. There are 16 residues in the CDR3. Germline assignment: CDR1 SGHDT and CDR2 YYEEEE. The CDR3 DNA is TGTGCCAGCAGTACCAGCAGGGGCTTCAGCAATCAGCCCCAGCATTTT. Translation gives CASSTSRGFSNQPQHF.

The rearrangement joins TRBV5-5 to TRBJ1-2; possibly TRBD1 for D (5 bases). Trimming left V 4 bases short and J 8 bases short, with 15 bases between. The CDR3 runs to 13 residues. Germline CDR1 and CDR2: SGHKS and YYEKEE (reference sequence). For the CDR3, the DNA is TGTGCCAGCAGCAGTCCCGGGACGGCAGGCTACACCTTC. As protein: CASSSPGTAGYTF. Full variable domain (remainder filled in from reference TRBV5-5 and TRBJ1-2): DAGVTQSPTHLIKTRGQQVTLRCSPISGHKSVSWYQQVLGQGPQFIFQYYEKEERGRGNFPDRFSARQFPNYSSELNVNALLLGDSALYLCASSSPGTAGYTFGSGTRLTVV.

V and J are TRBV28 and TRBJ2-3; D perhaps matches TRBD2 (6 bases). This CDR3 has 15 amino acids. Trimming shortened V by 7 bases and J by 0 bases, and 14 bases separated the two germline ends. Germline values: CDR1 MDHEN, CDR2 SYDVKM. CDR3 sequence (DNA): TGTGCCAGCACCTCCGGGGGAACCAGCACAGATACGCAGTATTTT. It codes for CASTSGGTSTDTQYF.

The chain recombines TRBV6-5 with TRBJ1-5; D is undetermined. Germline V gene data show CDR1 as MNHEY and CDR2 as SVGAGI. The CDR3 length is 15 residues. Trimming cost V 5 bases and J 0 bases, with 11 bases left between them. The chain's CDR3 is CASSTTHISNQPQHF. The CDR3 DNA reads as TGTGCCAGCAGTACGACACACATTAGCAATCAGCCCCAGCATTTT.

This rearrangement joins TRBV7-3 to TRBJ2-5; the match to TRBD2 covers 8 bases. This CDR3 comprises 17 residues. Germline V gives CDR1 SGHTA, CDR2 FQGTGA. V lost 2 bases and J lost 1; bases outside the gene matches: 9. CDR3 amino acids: CASSLGSGGRRQETQYF. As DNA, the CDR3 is TGTGCCAGCAGCTTAGGCAGCGGCGGGAGGCGCCAAGAGACCCAGTACTTC.

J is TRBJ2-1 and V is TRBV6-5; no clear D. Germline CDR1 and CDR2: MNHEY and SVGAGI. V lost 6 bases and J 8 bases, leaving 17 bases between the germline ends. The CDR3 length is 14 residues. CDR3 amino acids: CASRSFVPQDEQFF. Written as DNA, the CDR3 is TGTGCCAGCAGAAGCTTTGTCCCCCAGGATGAGCAGTTCTTC.